Sequencing of this T cell receptor (beta chain) was carried out in a study of blood T cell repertoires in COVID-19. Turning to the study itself: Specimens from acute and convalescent COVID-19 originated in the United States, Italy and Spain.

This clone was found a few times. TCRdb's table, derived via immunoSEQ multiplex PCR, lists solely in-frame clones and lacks some. This sample has fewer than 120,000 clones, with roughly four fifths found just once. The CDR3 is 15 residues long. CDR1 KGHSH and CDR2 LQKENI come from the germline V gene. Between the trimmed V and J ends, which lost 6 bases and 9 bases, there was a span of 18 bases. This rearrangement joins TRBV18 to TRBJ1-6, with TRBD1 as a possible D gene (5 bases). Sample: peripheral blood. The sequence was collected from a woman aged 60-70 years with acute or convalescent COVID-19. The CDR3 DNA is TGTGCCAGCTCCCGCGACAGCTTCGGGGGTTCACCCCTCCACTTT. Protein: CASSRDSFGGSPLHF.